The 4 T cell receptor beta chains listed next were all sequenced from one sample in a study of T cell responses to AZD1222 COVID-19 vaccine (dated by TCRdb to about 2021). The library was built by means of the immunoSEQ multiplex PCR assay. This immuneACCESS table, as held by TCRdb, lists in-frame sequences with V and J called but not all clones. Of the missing ones, under half trace to an unresolved V gene in checked studies; the others have no known cause. Counted in this sample were more than 120,000 clones; about 92% of them appeared once. The biggest ten clones account for approximately 5.4% of the sample. The time point label corresponds to: baseline before first vaccination. Source: peripheral blood, taken on day 0 of AZD1222 vaccination. Every receptor here comes from an adult in good health.

A few counts support this clone. The chain links TRBV6-6 to TRBJ1-1; TRBD1 aligns across 8 bases. J was trimmed by 6 bases and V by 2 bases; bases with no gene match: 11. Germline V CDR1 and CDR2: MNHNY, SVGAGI (reference sequence). This CDR3 is 16 amino acids long. The CDR3 sequence is CASSYPSLDRAPEAFF. CDR3 sequence (DNA): TGTGCCAGCAGTTACCCCTCACTGGACAGGGCCCCTGAAGCTTTCTTT.

This clone was picked up one time. J is TRBJ1-1 and V is TRBV2; no clear D gene. The CDR3 totals 14 residues. The germline CDR1 and CDR2 sequences are SNHLY and FYNNEI. The germline V and J ends were trimmed by 8 bases and 0 bases, with 13 bases remaining between them. CDR3 DNA sequence: TGTGCCAGCGGGTCTGTGGGAATGAACACTGAAGCTTTCTTT. Encoded protein: CASGSVGMNTEAFF.

This rearrangement joins TRBV11-2 to TRBJ1-1; D is unresolved. V dropped 0 bases and J dropped 1 base, with 9 bases sitting between them. CDR1 SGHAT and CDR2 FQNNGV come from the germline V gene. The length of the CDR3 is 15 residues. CDR3 nucleotide sequence: TGTGCCAGCAGCTTAGAAGGTGCTAAGAACACTGAAGCTTTCTTT. It codes for CASSLEGAKNTEAFF. The variable domain in full, with the rest retrieved from reference TRBV11-2 and TRBJ1-1, is EAGVAQSPRYKIIEKRQSVAFWCNPISGHATLYWYQQILGQGPKLLIQFQNNGVVDDSQLPKDRFSAERLKGVDSTLKIQPAKLEDSAVYLCASSLEGAKNTEAFFGQGTRLTVV.

The chain has TRBV12-5 and TRBJ1-3; D uncertain. This CDR3 comprises 16 residues. The germline CDR1 and CDR2 sequences are LGHNT and FRNRAP. Trimming shortened V by 1 base and J by 0 bases, and 10 bases separated the two germline ends. The CDR3 sequence: CASGLGDVRSGNTIYF. Here the CDR3 DNA reads TGTGCTAGTGGTTTGGGAGACGTACGCTCTGGAAACACCATATATTTT.